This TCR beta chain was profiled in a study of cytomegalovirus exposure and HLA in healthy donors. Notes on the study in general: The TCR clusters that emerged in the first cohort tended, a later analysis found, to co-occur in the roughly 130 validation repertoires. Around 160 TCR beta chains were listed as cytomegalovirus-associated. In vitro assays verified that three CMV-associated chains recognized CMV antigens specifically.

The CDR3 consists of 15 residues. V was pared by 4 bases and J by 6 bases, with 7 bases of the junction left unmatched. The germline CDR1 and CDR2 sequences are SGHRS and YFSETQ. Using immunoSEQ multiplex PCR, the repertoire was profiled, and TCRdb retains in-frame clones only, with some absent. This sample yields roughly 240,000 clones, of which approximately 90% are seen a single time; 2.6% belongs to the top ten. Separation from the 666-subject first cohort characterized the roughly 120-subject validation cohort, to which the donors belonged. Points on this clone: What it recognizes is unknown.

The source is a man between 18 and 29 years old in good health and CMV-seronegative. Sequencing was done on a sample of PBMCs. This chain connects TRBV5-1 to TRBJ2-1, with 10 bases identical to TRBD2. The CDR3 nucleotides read TGCGCCAGCAGCGGCGGGACTAGCGCATCCAATGAGCAGTTCTTC. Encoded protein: CASSGGTSASNEQFF.